This record covers a single T cell receptor (beta chain). The data were taken from a study of T cell responses to AZD1222 COVID-19 vaccine. TCRdb's table, derived via immunoSEQ multiplex PCR, lists solely in-frame clones and lacks some. The sample lists approximately 180,000 clones; roughly 89% were seen once. After removal of 3 bases from V and 2 bases from J, the junction contained 5 bases not matched to a gene. Per the germline V gene, CDR1 is MRHNA and CDR2 is SNTAGT. The CDR3 contains 16 residues. This TCR was sampled from an adult in good health. The sample here was peripheral blood, taken on day 0 of AZD1222 vaccination. J is TRBJ2-1 and V is TRBV6-4; 9 bases are shared with TRBD2. The CDR3 DNA sequence: TGTGCCAGCAGTGATAGCGGGAGTGGGGCCTACAATGAGCAGTTCTTC. Its translation: CASSDSGSGAYNEQFF.